The rows below give T cell receptor beta chains drawn from one sample of a study of CD8+ T cells in alopecia areata. Generated by immunoSEQ multiplex PCR, the TCRdb table keeps only in-frame clones and is missing some. The sample comprises more than 95,000 clones, approximately 57% of which are singletons, and more than 5% rests with the top ten. The sequencing used CD4+ T cells sorted from blood, collected at week 4, from a patient treated with tofacitinib. These receptors all stem from a human donor with alopecia areata. CDR3s include the opening cysteine and the closing phenylalanine or tryptophan. A D gene is named only where the DNA matches it firmly. Expanded clones are given a class, and other clones once, few, many or no size at all.

D gene	V gene	clone size	J gene	CDR3 protein	CDR3 DNA
NA	TRBV29-1	NA	TRBJ2-1	CSVGYTTDMHEQFF	TGCAGCGTTGGATACACGACAGATATGCATGAGCAGTTCTTC
NA	TRBV9	NA	TRBJ1-6	CASSVIGDSPLHF	TGTGCCAGCAGCGTAATTGGGGATTCACCCCTCCACTTT
NA	TRBV5-1	NA	TRBJ2-3	CASSLWRVTDTQYF	TGCGCCAGCAGCTTGTGGAGGGTCACAGATACGCAGTATTTT
NA	TRBV30	NA	TRBJ2-3	CAWSVGLQAGDTQYF	TGTGCCTGGAGTGTAGGACTTCAAGCGGGAGATACGCAGTATTTT
NA	TRBV27	NA	TRBJ1-1	CASSLKSQNTEAFF	TGTGCCAGCAGTTTAAAGTCGCAGAACACTGAAGCTTTCTTT
NA	TRBV6-6	NA	TRBJ2-7	CASSLLYEQYF	TGTGCCAGCAGTTTACTTTACGAGCAGTACTTC
NA	TRBV30	NA	TRBJ1-1	CAWSGGGYTEAFF	TGTGCCTGGAGTGGGGGGGGCTACACTGAAGCTTTCTTT
NA	TRBV30	NA	TRBJ1-2	CAWSRAGYNYGYTF	TGTGCCTGGAGTAGGGCAGGCTACAACTATGGCTACACCTTC
TRBD2	TRBV23-1	few	TRBJ2-1	CASSRVAGAGYNEQFF	TGCGCCAGCAGTCGGGTAGCGGGAGCGGGCTACAATGAGCAGTTCTTC
NA	TRBV27	NA	TRBJ2-6	CASSQGYGANVLTF	TGTGCCAGTAGCCAGGGATATGGGGCCAACGTCCTGACTTTC
NA	TRBV29-1	NA	TRBJ2-7	CSVGRDGYEQYF	TGCAGCGTGGGCCGGGACGGCTACGAGCAGTACTTC
TRBD1	TRBV10-3	NA	TRBJ2-7	CAIGTGHPYEQYF	TGTGCCATAGGGACAGGGCACCCCTACGAGCAGTACTTC
NA	TRBV30	NA	TRBJ2-3	CAWSPSNTDTQYF	TGTGCCTGGAGTCCCTCCAACACAGATACGCAGTATTTT
TRBD1	TRBV5-4	few	TRBJ2-6	CASSRGQGAAGANVLTF	TGTGCCAGCAGCAGAGGACAGGGGGCTGCTGGGGCCAACGTCCTGACTTTC
NA	TRBV2	NA	TRBJ2-5	CASRRYQETQYF	TGTGCCAGCAGGCGTTATCAAGAGACCCAGTACTTC
TRBD2	TRBV29-1	few	TRBJ2-1	CSVGGYNEQFF	TGCAGCGTGGGGGGGTACAATGAGCAGTTCTTC
TRBD2	TRBV6-1	NA	TRBJ2-1	CASSEGGGSYNEQFF	TGTGCCAGCAGTGAAGGGGGGGGTTCCTACAATGAGCAGTTCTTC
NA	TRBV2	NA	TRBJ1-2	CASKGFGGGYTF	TGTGCCAGCAAGGGGTTCGGGGGTGGCTACACCTTC
NA	TRBV5-6	few	TRBJ1-2	CASSLWRANYGYTF	TGTGCCAGCAGCTTGTGGCGAGCTAACTATGGCTACACCTTC
TRBD1	TRBV29-1	few	TRBJ2-2	CSVKTGTGGINAGELFF	TGCAGCGTTAAAACCGGGACAGGGGGGATAAACGCCGGGGAGCTGTTTTTT
NA	TRBV5-6	few	TRBJ2-5	CASSSWTARGTQYF	TGTGCCAGCAGCTCGTGGACTGCGCGAGGGACCCAGTACTTC
NA	TRBV7-6	NA	TRBJ1-1	CASSPGISNTEAFF	TGTGCCAGCAGCCCTGGGATTTCGAACACTGAAGCTTTCTTT
NA	TRBV5-1	NA	TRBJ1-2	CASSPETRWDYGYTF	TGCGCCAGCAGCCCGGAGACAAGGTGGGACTATGGCTACACCTTC
NA	TRBV30	NA	TRBJ1-4	CAWSGVGEKLFF	TGTGCCTGGAGTGGGGTCGGTGAAAAACTGTTTTTT
NA	TRBV7-2	NA	TRBJ2-7	CASSLLGPHTGPSYEQYF	TGTGCCAGCAGCTTATTGGGGCCACACACAGGGCCTTCCTACGAGCAGTACTTC
TRBD1	TRBV7-2	NA	TRBJ2-4	CASSLARTGGRNIQYF	TGTGCCAGCAGCTTAGCAAGGACAGGGGGCCGAAACATTCAGTACTTC
TRBD2	TRBV7-7	few	TRBJ2-7	CASSSSWSSGTTYEQYF	TGTGCCAGCAGCTCGAGCTGGTCTAGCGGGACTACCTACGAGCAGTACTTC
NA	TRBV28	few	TRBJ2-6	CASSLEDSILTF	TGTGCCAGCAGTTTGGAGGACAGTATCTTGACTTTC
NA	TRBV29-1	NA	TRBJ2-7	CSVASGAYEQYF	TGCAGCGTCGCGTCGGGCGCCTACGAGCAGTACTTC
NA	TRBV5-1	NA	TRBJ2-5	CASSLAGRGGLETQYF	TGCGCCAGCAGCTTGGCCGGTCGAGGGGGGCTGGAGACCCAGTACTTC
NA	TRBV20-1	NA	TRBJ2-5	CSARPMETQYF	TGCAGTGCTAGACCTATGGAGACCCAGTACTTC
NA	TRBV7-8	NA	TRBJ2-5	CASSLATGLGETQYF	TGTGCCAGCAGCTTAGCGACCGGACTCGGGGAGACCCAGTACTTC
TRBD1	TRBV6-1	NA	TRBJ2-3	CASSATGVDTQYF	TGTGCCAGCAGTGCGACAGGGGTAGATACGCAGTATTTT
NA	TRBV15	few	TRBJ1-5	CATSRDRAGPSNQPQHF	TGTGCCACCAGCAGAGATCGGGCAGGGCCTTCCAATCAGCCCCAGCATTTT
NA	TRBV4-3	NA	TRBJ2-5	CASSQRGRTDQETQYF	TGCGCCAGCAGCCAAAGGGGACGGACGGACCAAGAGACCCAGTACTTC
NA	TRBV4-2	few	TRBJ1-2	CASSQEVALGDLGYTF	TGTGCCAGCAGCCAAGAAGTGGCTTTGGGGGACCTTGGCTACACCTTC
NA	TRBV29-1	few	TRBJ2-5	CSVDLGFWETQYF	TGCAGCGTTGACTTGGGGTTCTGGGAGACCCAGTACTTC
TRBD1	TRBV5-1	NA	TRBJ1-6	CASSLAGTGFSPLHF	TGCGCCAGCAGCTTGGCCGGGACAGGGTTTTCACCCCTCCACTTT